These T cell receptor beta chains were read from a single sample in a study of shared T cell receptors in the human thymus. TCRdb's table, derived via immunoSEQ multiplex PCR, lists solely in-frame clones and lacks some. The data hold 65,000 to 70,000 clones, with about 95% observed a single time. Sequenced input: thymocytes. The source is a human donor. CDR3s include the opening cysteine and the closing phenylalanine or tryptophan. D genes are given only for firm matches. Not all rows give a size; the values are once, few, many and, for expanded clones, a class.

j_call d_call v_call clone_size cdr3_aa
TRBJ1-5 NA TRBV19 NA CASSPWAGNSQPQHF
TRBJ2-7 NA TRBV5-1 NA CASSVDGPSYEQYF
TRBJ1-2 NA TRBV7-3 NA CASSSRERPSLYGYTF
TRBJ2-4 NA TRBV23-1 NA CASSQNPGIAKNIQYF
TRBJ2-6 NA TRBV27 NA CASSKRSGANVLTF
TRBJ1-2 NA TRBV6-5 NA CASSYFRVINYGYTF
TRBJ2-5 NA TRBV5-5 once CASSLNGGDQETQYF
TRBJ1-2 TRBD1 TRBV15 NA CATSNRDRSKPNYGYTF
TRBJ1-1 NA TRBV6-5 NA CASIPGGQETEAFF
TRBJ2-7 NA TRBV30 NA CAWPGRGGSEQYF
TRBJ2-6 NA TRBV11-2 NA CASSPTSGYGANVLTF
TRBJ2-7 TRBD1 TRBV5-1 NA CASSLTRDRGSYEQYF
TRBJ2-3 NA TRBV7-2 NA CASAEGWGHGDTQYF
TRBJ2-3 NA TRBV19 NA CASTKDGYTDTQYF
TRBJ2-2 TRBD2 TRBV7-9 NA CASSPSGTINTGELFF
TRBJ1-5 TRBD1 TRBV19 NA CASSDPGGAQPQHF
TRBJ2-5 TRBD1 TRBV4-3 NA CASSQDLGLTGDYQETQYF
TRBJ2-5 NA TRBV7-8 NA CASSLGVEETQYF
TRBJ1-4 TRBD1 TRBV4-1 NA CASSQVITGVGKLFF
TRBJ2-2 TRBD2 TRBV9 NA CASSVASGGRTGELFF
TRBJ2-7 NA TRBV18 NA CASSPRKGHKPYEQYF
TRBJ1-4 TRBD1 TRBV7-9 NA CASSLGQSNEKLFF
TRBJ2-1 NA TRBV5-4 NA CASSLIKGTNEQFF
TRBJ2-7 NA TRBV15 NA CATSRVLGGVPYEQYF
TRBJ2-5 NA TRBV18 NA CASSPPGQRGPKQETQYF
TRBJ2-5 NA TRBV29-1 NA CSVVEGGETQYF
TRBJ2-1 NA TRBV4-2 NA CASSQDSSYNEQFF
TRBJ2-7 TRBD1 TRBV30 NA CAWEGGDRPSYEQYF
TRBJ1-4 NA TRBV14 NA CASSQEGQLGEKLFF
TRBJ1-6 NA TRBV28 NA CASQIRQVNNSPLHF
TRBJ1-4 TRBD1 TRBV6-1 NA CATRRSGQGNYELFF
TRBJ1-5 TRBD1 TRBV4-3 NA CASSQDLGTDNQPQHF
TRBJ2-7 TRBD1 TRBV10-3 NA CAAGTGGMDEQYF
TRBJ2-7 TRBD1 TRBV5-1 NA CASSFPQTGVYEQYF
TRBJ2-2 TRBD1 TRBV5-5 NA CASSSDRGNTGELFF
TRBJ2-1 NA TRBV5-1 NA CASSRGKGGSNNEQFF
TRBJ2-3 NA TRBV27 NA CASSLLRGGGDTQYF
TRBJ1-4 NA TRBV6-5 NA CASSYKGLSLNEKLFF
TRBJ1-6 NA TRBV4-3 NA CASSQDGGSPLHF
TRBJ1-1 NA TRBV5-1 NA CASSGGLNTEAFF
TRBJ2-2 NA TRBV9 NA CASRGGTGGELFF
TRBJ2-2 NA TRBV19 NA CASSIAPDTGRYTGELFF
TRBJ2-7 NA TRBV5-6 NA CASSPMMNSYEQYF
TRBJ2-2 NA TRBV2 NA CASSDPRFRAGAGELFF
TRBJ2-1 TRBD1 TRBV5-1 once CASSRGTGGLLHHNEQFF
TRBJ1-2 NA TRBV19 NA CASTGTGTRYGYTF
TRBJ2-2 NA TRBV12-5 NA CASGITLQAGELFF
TRBJ1-1 NA TRBV14 NA CASSPPLLKVGYTEAFF